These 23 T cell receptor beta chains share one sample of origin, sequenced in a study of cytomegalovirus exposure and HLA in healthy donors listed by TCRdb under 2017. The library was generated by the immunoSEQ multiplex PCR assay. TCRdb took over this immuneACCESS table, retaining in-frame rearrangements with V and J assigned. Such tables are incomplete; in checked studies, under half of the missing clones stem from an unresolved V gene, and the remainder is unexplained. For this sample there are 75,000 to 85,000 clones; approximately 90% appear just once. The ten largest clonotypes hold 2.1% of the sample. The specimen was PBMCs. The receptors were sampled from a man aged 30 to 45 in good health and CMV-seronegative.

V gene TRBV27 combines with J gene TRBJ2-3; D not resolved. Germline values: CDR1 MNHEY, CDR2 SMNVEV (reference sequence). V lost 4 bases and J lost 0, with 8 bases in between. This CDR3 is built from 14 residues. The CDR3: CASSYALSTDTQYF. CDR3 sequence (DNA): TGTGCCAGCAGTTATGCCCTAAGCACAGATACGCAGTATTTT.

The chain's CDR3 is CASSRGIGYTF. CDR3 sequence (DNA): TGTGCCAGCAGCAGGGGAATTGGCTACACCTTC. The chain recombines TRBV6-4 with TRBJ1-2, with D perhaps matching TRBD1 (6 bases). This CDR3 is 11 amino acids long. V lost 6 bases and J lost 7, with 9 bases in between. Germline lookup yields CDR1 MRHNA and CDR2 SNTAGT.

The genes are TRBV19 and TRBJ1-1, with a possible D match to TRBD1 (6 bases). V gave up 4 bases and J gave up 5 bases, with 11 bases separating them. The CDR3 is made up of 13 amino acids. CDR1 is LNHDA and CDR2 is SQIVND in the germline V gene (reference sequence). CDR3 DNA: TGTGCCAGTAGTACGGGGGGCAGAACTGAAGCTTTCTTT. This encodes CASSTGGRTEAFF.

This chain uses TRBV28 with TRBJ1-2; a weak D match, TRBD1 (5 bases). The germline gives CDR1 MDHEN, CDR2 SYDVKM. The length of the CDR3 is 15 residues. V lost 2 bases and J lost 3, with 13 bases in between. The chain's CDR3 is CASSLNVRGDYGYTF. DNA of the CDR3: TGTGCCAGCAGTTTAAATGTCCGGGGGGACTATGGCTACACCTTC.

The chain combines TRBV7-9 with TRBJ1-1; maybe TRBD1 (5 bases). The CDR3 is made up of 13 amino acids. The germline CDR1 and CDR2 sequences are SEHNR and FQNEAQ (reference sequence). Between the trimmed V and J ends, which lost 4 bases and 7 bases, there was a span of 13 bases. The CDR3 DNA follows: TGTGCCAGCAGCTCCCCGACAGCGGGTGAAGCTTTCTTT. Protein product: CASSSPTAGEAFF.

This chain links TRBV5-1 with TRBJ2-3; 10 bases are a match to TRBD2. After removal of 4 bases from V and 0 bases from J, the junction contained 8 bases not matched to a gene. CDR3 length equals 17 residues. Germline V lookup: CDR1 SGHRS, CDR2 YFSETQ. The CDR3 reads CASSQQTSGPSTDTQYF. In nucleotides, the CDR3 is TGCGCCAGCAGCCAGCAGACTAGCGGGCCTAGCACAGATACGCAGTATTTT. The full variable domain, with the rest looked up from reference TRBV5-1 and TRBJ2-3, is KAGVTQTPRYLIKTRGQQVTLSCSPISGHRSVSWYQQTPGQGLQFLFEYFSETQRNKGNFPGRFSGRQFSNSRSEMNVSTLELGDSALYLCASSQQTSGPSTDTQYFGPGTRLTVL.

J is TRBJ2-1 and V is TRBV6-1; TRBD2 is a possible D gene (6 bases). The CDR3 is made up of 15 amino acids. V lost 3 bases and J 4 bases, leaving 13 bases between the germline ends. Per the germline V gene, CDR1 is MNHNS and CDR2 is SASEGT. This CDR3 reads CASSEGGAGYNEQFF. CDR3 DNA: TGTGCCAGCAGTGAGGGCGGGGCAGGGTACAATGAGCAGTTCTTC.

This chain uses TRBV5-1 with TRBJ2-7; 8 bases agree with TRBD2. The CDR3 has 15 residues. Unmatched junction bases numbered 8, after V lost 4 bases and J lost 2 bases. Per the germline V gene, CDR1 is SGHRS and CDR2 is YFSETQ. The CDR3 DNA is TGCGCCAGCAGCCCGGCGGGGGGAGGGCCCTACGAGCAGTACTTC. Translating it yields CASSPAGGGPYEQYF.

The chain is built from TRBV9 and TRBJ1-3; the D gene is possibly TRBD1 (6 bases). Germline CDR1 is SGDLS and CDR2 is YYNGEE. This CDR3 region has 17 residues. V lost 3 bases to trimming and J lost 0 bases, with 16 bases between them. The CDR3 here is CASSESQGPLSGNTIYF. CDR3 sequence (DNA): TGTGCCAGCAGCGAGAGCCAGGGGCCCCTCTCTGGAAACACCATATATTTT.

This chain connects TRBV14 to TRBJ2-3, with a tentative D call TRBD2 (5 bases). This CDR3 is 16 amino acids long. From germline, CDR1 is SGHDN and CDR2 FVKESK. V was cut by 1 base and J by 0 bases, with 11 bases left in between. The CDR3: CASSQVKRLSTDTQYF. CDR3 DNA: TGTGCCAGCAGCCAAGTTAAGCGGCTCAGCACAGATACGCAGTATTTT.

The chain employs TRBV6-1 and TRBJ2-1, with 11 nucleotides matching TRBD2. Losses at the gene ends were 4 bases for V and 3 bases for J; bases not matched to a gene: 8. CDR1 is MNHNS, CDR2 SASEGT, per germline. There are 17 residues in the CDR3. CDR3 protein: CASSARSTSGDYNEQFF. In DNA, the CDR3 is TGTGCCAGCAGTGCCCGGTCGACTAGCGGGGACTACAATGAGCAGTTCTTC.

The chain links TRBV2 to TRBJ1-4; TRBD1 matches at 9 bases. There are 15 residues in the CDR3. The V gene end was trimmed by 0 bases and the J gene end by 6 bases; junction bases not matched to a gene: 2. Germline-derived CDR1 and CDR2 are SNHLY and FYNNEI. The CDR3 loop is CASSEARTGDEKLFF. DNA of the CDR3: TGTGCCAGCAGTGAAGCGCGGACAGGGGATGAAAAACTGTTTTTT.

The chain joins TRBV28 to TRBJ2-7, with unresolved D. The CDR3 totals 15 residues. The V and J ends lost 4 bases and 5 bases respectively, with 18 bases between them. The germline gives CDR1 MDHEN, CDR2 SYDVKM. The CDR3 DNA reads TGTGCCAGCAGTTCCCTTGGCCAGGTATCTGACGAGCAGTACTTC. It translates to CASSSLGQVSDEQYF.

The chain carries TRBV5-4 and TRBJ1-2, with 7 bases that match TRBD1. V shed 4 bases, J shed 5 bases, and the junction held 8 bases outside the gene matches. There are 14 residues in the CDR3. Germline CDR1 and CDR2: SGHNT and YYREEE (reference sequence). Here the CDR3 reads CASSGGQPQYGYTF. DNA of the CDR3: TGTGCCAGCAGCGGGGGACAGCCACAATATGGCTACACCTTC.

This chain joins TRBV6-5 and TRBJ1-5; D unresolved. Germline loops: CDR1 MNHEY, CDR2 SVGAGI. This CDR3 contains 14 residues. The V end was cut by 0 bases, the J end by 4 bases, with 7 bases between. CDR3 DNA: TGTGCCAGCAGTTACTCCGGAGTAAATCAGCCCCAGCATTTT. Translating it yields CASSYSGVNQPQHF.

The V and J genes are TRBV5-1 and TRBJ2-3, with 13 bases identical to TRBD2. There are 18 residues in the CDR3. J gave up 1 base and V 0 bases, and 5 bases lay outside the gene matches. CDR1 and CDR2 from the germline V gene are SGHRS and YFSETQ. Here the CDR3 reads CASSLAATSGRGTDTQYF. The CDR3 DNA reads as TGCGCCAGCAGCTTGGCCGCAACTAGCGGGAGGGGCACAGATACGCAGTATTTT.

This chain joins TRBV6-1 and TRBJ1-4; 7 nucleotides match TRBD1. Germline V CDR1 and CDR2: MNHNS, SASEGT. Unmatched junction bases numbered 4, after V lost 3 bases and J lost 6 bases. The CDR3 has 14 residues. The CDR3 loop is CASSDRGTHEKLFF. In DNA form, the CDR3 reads TGTGCCAGCAGTGACAGGGGGACTCATGAAAAACTGTTTTTT.

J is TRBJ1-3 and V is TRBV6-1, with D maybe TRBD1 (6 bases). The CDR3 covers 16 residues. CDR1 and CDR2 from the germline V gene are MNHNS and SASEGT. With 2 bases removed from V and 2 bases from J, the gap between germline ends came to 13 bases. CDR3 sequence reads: CASSEWDGTPGNTIYF. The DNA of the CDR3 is TGTGCCAGCAGTGAATGGGACGGGACACCTGGAAACACCATATATTTT.

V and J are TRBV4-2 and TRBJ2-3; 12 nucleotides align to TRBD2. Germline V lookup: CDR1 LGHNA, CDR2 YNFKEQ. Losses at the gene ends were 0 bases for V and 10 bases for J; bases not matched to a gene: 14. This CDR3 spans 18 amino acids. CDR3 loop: CASSQEPSGGALLKSQYF. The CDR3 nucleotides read TGTGCCAGCAGCCAAGAGCCTAGCGGGGGGGCCCTACTAAAATCGCAGTATTTT.

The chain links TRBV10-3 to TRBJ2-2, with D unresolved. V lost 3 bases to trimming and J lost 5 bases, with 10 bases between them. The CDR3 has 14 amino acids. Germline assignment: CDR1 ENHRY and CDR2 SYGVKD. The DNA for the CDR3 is TGTGCCATCAGTGATGGAGATAAGACCGGGGAGCTGTTTTTT. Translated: CAISDGDKTGELFF.

The CDR3 sequence is CASSEFGGGPGPQHF. CDR3 DNA sequence: TGTGCCAGCAGTGAATTTGGGGGGGGTCCAGGGCCCCAGCATTTT. The chain couples TRBV6-1 to TRBJ1-5; possibly TRBD1 for D (5 bases). Trimming pared 2 bases from V and 9 bases from J, leaving 17 bases between. The CDR3 runs to 15 residues. Germline V CDR1 and CDR2: MNHNS, SASEGT.

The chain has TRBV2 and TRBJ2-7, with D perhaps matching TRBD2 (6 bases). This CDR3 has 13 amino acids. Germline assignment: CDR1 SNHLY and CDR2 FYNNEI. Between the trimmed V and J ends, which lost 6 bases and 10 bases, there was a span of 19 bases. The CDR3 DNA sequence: TGTGCCAGCAGAGGGGAAGGGGCGGGACGCCAGTACTTC. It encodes CASRGEGAGRQYF.

The DNA of the CDR3 is TGTGCCAGCAGAACAGGAAACACTGAAGCTTTCTTT. Translation: CASRTGNTEAFF. V and J are TRBV2 and TRBJ1-1; maybe TRBD1 (5 bases). CDR3 length equals 12 residues. In germline, CDR1 is SNHLY, CDR2 FYNNEI. V dropped 6 bases and J dropped 2 bases, with 7 bases sitting between them. Full variable domain (rest looked up from reference TRBV2 and TRBJ1-1): EPEVTQTPSHQVTQMGQEVILRCVPISNHLYFYWYRQILGQKVEFLVSFYNNEISEKSEIFDDQFSVERPDGSNFTLKIRSTKLEDSAMYFCASRTGNTEAFFGQGTRLTVV.